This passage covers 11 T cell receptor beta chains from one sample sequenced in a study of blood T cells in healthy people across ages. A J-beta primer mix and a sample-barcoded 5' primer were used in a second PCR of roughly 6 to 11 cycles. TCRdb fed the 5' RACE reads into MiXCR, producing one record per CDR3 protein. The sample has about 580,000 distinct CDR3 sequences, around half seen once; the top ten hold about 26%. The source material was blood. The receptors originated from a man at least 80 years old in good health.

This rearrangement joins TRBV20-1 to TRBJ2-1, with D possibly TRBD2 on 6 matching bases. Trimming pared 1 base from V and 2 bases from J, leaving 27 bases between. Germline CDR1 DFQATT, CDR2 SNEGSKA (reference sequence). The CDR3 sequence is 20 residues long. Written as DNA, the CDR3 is TGCAGTGCTAGAGTACCCGACACCAATAGCGGAGCCAACCCCTACAATGAGCAGTTCTTC. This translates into CSARVPDTNSGANPYNEQFF.

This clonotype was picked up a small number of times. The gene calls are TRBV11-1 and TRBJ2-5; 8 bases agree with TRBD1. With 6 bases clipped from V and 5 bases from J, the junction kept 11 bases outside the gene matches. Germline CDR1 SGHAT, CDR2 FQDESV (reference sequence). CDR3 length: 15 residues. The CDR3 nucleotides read TGTGCCAGCAGTGACCGGGACAGGCTGGGGGAGACCCAGTACTTC. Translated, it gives CASSDRDRLGETQYF.

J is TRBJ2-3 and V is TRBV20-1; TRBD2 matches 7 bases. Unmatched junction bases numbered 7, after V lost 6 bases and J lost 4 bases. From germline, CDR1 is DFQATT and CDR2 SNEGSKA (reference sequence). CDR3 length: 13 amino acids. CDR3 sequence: CSAVAGAADTQYF. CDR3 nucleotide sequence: TGCAGTGCCGTAGCGGGTGCGGCAGATACGCAGTATTTT.

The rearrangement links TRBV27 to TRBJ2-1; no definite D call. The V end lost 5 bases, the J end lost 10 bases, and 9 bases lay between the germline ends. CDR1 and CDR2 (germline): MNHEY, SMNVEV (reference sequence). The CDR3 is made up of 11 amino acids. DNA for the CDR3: TGTGCCAGCAGTACCACGGGCGAGCAGTTCTTC. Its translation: CASSTTGEQFF.

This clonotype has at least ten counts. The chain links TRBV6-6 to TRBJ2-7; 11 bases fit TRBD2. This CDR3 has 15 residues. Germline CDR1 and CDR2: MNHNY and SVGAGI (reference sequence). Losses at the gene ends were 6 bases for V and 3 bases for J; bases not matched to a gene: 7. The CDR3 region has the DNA TGTGCCAGCAGATCTGTAGCGGGAGGGAGCTACGAGCAGTACTTC. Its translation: CASRSVAGGSYEQYF.

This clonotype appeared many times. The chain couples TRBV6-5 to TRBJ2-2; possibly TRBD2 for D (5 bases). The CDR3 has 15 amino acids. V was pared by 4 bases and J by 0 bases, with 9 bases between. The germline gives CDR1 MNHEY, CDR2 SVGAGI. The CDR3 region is CASSLSGTNTGELFF. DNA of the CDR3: TGTGCCAGCAGTTTGTCCGGGACGAACACCGGGGAGCTGTTTTTT.

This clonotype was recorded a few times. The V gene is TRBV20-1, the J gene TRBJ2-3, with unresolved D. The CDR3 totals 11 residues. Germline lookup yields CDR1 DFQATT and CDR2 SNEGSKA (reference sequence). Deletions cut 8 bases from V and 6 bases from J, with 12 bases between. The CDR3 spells CSPTPADTQYF. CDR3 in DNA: TGCAGTCCCACCCCGGCGGATACGCAGTATTTT.

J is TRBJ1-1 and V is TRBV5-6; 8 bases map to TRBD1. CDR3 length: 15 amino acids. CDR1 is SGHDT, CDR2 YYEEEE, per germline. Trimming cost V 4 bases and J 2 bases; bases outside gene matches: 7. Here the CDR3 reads CASSIPGTGNTEAFF. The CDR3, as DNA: TGTGCCAGCAGCATTCCCGGGACAGGAAACACTGAAGCTTTCTTT.

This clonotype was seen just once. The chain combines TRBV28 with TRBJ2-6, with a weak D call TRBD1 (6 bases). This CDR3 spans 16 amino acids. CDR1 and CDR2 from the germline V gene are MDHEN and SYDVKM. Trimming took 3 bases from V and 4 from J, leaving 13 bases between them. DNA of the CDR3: TGTGCCAGCAGTTTTGAACAGGGCGCAGGGGCCAACGTCCTGACTTTC. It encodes CASSFEQGAGANVLTF.

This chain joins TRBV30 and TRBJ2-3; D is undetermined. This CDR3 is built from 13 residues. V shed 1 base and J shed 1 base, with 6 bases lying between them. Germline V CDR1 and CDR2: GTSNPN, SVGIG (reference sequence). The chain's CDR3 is CAWSGQGTDTQYF. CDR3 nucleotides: TGTGCCTGGAGTGGCCAAGGCACAGATACGCAGTATTTT.

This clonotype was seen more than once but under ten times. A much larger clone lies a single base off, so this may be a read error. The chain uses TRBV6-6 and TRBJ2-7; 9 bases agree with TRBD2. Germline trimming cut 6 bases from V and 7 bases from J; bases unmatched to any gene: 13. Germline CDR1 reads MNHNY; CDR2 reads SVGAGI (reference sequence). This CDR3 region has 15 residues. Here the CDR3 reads CASRPSGDAYNEQYF. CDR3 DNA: TGTGCCAGCAGACCTAGCGGGGACGCCTACAATGAGCAGTACTTC.